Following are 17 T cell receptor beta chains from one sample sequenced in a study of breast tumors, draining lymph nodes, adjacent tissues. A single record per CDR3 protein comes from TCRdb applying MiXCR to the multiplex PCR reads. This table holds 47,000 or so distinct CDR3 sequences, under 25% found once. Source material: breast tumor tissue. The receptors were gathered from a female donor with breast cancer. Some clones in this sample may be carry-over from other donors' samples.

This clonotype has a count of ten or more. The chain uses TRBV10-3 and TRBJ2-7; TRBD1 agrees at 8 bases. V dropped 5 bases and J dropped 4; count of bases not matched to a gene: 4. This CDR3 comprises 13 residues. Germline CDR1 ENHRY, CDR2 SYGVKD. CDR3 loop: CAISRTGNYEQYF. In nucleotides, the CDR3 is TGTGCCATCAGTAGGACAGGGAATTACGAGCAGTACTTC.

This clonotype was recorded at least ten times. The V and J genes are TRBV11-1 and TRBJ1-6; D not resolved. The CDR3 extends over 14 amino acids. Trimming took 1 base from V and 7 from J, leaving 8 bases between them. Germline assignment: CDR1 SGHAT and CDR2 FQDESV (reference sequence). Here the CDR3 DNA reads TGTGCCAGCAGCTTAGTTCGGCAGAATTCACCCCTCCACTTT. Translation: CASSLVRQNSPLHF.

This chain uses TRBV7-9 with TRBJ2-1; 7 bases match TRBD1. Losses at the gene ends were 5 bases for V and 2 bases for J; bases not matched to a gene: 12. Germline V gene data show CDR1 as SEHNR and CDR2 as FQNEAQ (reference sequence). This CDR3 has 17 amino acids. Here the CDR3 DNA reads TGTGCCAGCAGCACCCGACAGGGACCGGGAACCTACAATGAGCAGTTCTTC. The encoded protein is CASSTRQGPGTYNEQFF.

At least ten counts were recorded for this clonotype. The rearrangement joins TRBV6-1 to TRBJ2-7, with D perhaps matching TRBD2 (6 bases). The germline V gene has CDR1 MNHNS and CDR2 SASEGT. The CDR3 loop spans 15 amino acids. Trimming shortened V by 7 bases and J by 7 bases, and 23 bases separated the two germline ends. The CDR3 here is CASMGQGGFVDEQYF. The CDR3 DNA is TGTGCCAGCATGGGTCAGGGAGGCTTCGTGGATGAGCAGTACTTC.

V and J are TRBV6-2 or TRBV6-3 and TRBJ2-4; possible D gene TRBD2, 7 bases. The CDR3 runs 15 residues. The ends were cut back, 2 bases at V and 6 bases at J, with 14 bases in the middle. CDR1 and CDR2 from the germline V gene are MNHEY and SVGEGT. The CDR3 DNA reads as TGTGCCAGCAGTTACCCCGGGGGGCTTAGAAACATTCAGTACTTC. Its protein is CASSYPGGLRNIQYF.

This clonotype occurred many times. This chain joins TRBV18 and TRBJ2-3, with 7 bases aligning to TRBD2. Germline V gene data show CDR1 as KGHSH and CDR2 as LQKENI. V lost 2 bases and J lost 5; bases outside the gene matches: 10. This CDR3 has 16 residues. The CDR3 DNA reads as TGTGCCAGCTCACCAGGCCGGACTAGTAGCGGAGATACGCAGTATTTT. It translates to CASSPGRTSSGDTQYF.

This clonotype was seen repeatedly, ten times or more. CDR3 DNA: TGTGCCAGCAACACAGGGACAGGGATCTATGGCTACACCTTC. Its protein is CASNTGTGIYGYTF. The chain carries TRBV28 and TRBJ1-2; TRBD1 matches at 9 bases. The CDR3 loop spans 14 amino acids. With V trimmed by 7 bases and J by 4 bases, 7 bases remained unmatched. Germline CDR1 MDHEN, CDR2 SYDVKM.

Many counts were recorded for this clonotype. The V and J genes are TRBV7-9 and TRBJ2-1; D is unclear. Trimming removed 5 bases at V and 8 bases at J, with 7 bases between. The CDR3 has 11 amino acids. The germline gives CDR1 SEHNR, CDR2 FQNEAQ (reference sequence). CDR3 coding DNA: TGTGCCAGCAGCCGAGACTATGAGCAGTTCTTC. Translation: CASSRDYEQFF.

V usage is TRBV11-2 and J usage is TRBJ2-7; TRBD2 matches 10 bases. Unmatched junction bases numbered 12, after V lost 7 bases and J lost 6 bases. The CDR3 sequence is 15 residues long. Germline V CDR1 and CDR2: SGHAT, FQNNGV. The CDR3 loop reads CASTLRLAGDCEQYF. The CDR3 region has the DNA TGTGCCAGCACTTTGAGGCTAGCGGGAGACTGCGAGCAGTACTTC.

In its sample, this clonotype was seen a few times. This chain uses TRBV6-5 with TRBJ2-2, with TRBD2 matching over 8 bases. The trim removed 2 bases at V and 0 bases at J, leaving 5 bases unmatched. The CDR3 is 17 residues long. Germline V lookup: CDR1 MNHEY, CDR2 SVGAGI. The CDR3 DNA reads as TGTGCCAGCAGTTACCCCACCGGGAGGGCGAACACCGGGGAGCTGTTTTTT. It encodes CASSYPTGRANTGELFF.

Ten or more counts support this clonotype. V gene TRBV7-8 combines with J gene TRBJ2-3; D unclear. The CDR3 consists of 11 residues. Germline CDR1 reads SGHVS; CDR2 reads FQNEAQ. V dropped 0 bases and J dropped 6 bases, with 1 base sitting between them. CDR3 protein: CASSLADTQYF. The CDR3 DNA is TGTGCCAGCAGCTTAGCGGATACGCAGTATTTT.

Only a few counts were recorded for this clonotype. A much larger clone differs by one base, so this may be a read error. Here the CDR3 DNA reads TGTGCCAGCAGCCGGGCCTCAGATACGCAGTATTTT. It is translated as CASSRASDTQYF. The gene calls are TRBV3-1 and TRBJ2-3; D is unclear. This CDR3 has 12 amino acids. V gave up 4 bases and J gave up 4 bases, with 6 bases separating them. CDR1 and CDR2 (germline): LGHDT, YNNKEL (reference sequence).

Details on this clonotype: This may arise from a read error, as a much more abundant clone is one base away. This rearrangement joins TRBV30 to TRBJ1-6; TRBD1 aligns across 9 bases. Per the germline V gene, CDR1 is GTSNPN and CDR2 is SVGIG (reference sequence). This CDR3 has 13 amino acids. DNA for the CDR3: TGTACCATGATCGGGGACAGGGTTTCACCCCTCCACTTT. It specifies CTMIGDRVSPLHF.

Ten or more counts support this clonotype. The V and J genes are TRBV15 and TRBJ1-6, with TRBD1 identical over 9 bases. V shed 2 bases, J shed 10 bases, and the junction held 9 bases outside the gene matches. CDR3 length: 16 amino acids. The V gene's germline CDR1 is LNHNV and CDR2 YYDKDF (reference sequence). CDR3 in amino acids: CATSRLTGGAGSPLHF. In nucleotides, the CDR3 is TGTGCCACCAGCAGACTTACAGGGGGCGCAGGATCACCCCTCCACTTT.

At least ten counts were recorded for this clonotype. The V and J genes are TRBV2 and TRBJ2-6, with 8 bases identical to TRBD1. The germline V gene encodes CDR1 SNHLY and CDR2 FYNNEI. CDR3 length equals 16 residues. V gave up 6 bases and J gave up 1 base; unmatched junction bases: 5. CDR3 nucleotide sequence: TGTGCCAGCAGGCGCGGACAGGGATCTGGGGCCAACGTCCTGACTTTC. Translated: CASRRGQGSGANVLTF.

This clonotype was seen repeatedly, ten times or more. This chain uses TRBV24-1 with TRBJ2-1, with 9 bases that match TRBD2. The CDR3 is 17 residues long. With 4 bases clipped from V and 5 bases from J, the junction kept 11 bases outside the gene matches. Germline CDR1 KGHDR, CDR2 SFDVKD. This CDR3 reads CATSDPLERGDHNEQFF. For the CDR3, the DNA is TGTGCCACCAGTGACCCTCTGGAGCGGGGGGATCACAATGAGCAGTTCTTC.

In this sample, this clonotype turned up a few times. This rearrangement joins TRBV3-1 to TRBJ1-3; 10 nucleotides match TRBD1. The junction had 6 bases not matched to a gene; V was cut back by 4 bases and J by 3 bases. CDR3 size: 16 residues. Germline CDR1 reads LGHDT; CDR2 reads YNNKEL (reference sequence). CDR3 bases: TGTGCCAGCAGCCGGACAGGGGGGGTGAGTGGAAACACCATATATTTT. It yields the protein CASSRTGGVSGNTIYF.